What follows is one T cell receptor beta chain and its context. This specimen comes from a study of T-cell memory formation after mild COVID-19. From germline, CDR1 is SGHTA and CDR2 FQGNSA. The CDR3 totals 15 residues. V dropped 5 bases and J dropped 1 base, with 11 bases sitting between them. A single record per CDR3 protein comes from TCRdb applying MiXCR to the 5' RACE reads. The sample has about 340,000 distinct CDR3 sequences, around 21% seen once. Sequencing used PBMCs or a T cell subset sorted from them (not recorded which). The TCR originated in an adult woman who had mild COVID-19 (a few samples of this study predate the infection). Cell type and time point are not known. The chain recombines TRBV7-2 with TRBJ2-2; D uncertain. Here the CDR3 reads CASSPLRRNTGELFF. The CDR3 region has the DNA TGTGCCAGCAGCCCCCTACGGAGGAACACCGGGGAGCTGTTTTTT.